This T cell receptor beta chain derives from a study of cytomegalovirus exposure and HLA in healthy donors. On the study more broadly: Findings of an earlier analysis included about 120 million unique TCR beta sequences from roughly 180 million T cells. The study's early data release held around 85 million unique TCRs from HLA-typed donors. General study results and limits: Upon later analysis, HLA-associated TCR beta chains proved more clonally expanded than other, equally common chains.

CDR1 is SQVTM, CDR2 ANQGSEA, per germline. The ends lost 4 bases at V and 4 bases at J; junction bases unmatched: 7. This CDR3 contains 14 residues. Note on this clone: The antigen is not known.

Primers for the PCR totalled 60 Vbeta and 13 Jbeta. This table comes from immunoSEQ multiplex PCR, and its TCRdb copy is limited to in-frame clones, with some not included. The sample yields approximately 100,000 clones, 76% seen once. This rearrangement joins TRBV29-1 to TRBJ1-2, with 9 nucleotides matching TRBD1. The sequenced material came from PBMCs. This clonotype was sampled from a woman aged 45-59 years in good health and CMV-seropositive. The CDR3 is CSVVGGTGTYGYTF. The CDR3 DNA reads TGCAGCGTTGTCGGTGGGACAGGGACCTATGGCTACACCTTC.